One sample yielded the 4 T cell receptor beta chains listed below, sequenced in a study of blood T cell repertoires in COVID-19. Produced via immunoSEQ multiplex PCR; TCRdb's table is partial and in-frame only. This table holds under 150,000 clones, 85% found once. The sample taken for sequencing was peripheral blood. Every receptor here comes from a human donor in a cohort sampled during active COVID-19.

The chain links TRBV6-2 or TRBV6-3 to TRBJ2-7, with TRBD1 identical over 9 bases. The length of the CDR3 is 15 residues. The J segment lost 1 base and the V segment lost 4 bases, leaving 5 bases of the junction unmatched. Germline-derived CDR1 and CDR2 are MNHEY and SVGEGT. CDR3 protein: CASSWTGDWSYEQYF. CDR3 sequence (DNA): TGTGCCAGCAGTTGGACAGGGGATTGGTCCTACGAGCAGTACTTC.

The CDR3 reads CASSYGGADQPQHF. The CDR3 DNA sequence: TGTGCCAGCAGTTACGGGGGGGCCGATCAGCCCCAGCATTTT. The chain carries TRBV6-5 and TRBJ1-5; maybe TRBD1 (6 bases). Trimming removed 2 bases at V and 5 bases at J, with 10 bases between. The CDR3 consists of 14 residues. Germline lookup yields CDR1 MNHEY and CDR2 SVGAGI.

This rearrangement joins TRBV15 to TRBJ2-3; 11 bases agree with TRBD2. CDR3 length: 17 residues. J gave up 1 base and V 0 bases, and 3 bases lay outside the gene matches. Germline lookup yields CDR1 LNHNV and CDR2 YYDKDF (reference sequence). DNA of the CDR3: TGTGCCACCAGCAGAGATCGACTAGCGGGACGCACAGATACGCAGTATTTT. Its translation: CATSRDRLAGRTDTQYF.

The chain recombines TRBV19 with TRBJ1-4, with a possible D match to TRBD1 (6 bases). Germline loops: CDR1 LNHDA, CDR2 SQIVND (reference sequence). The CDR3 consists of 12 residues. V lost 9 bases and J 4 bases, leaving 9 bases between the germline ends. The chain's CDR3 is CASGTLNEKLFF. Written as DNA, the CDR3 is TGTGCCAGCGGGACACTTAATGAAAAACTGTTTTTT.